The present T cell receptor beta chain was sequenced within a study of cytomegalovirus exposure and HLA in healthy donors. Study-wide points: As a later analysis showed, a missense DCLRE1C variant was linked to trimming of TCR beta V- and J-genes.

Turning to this clone: The antigen remains unidentified.

The V segment lost 2 bases and the J segment 7 bases; nucleotides outside the gene matches: 12. Germline V gene data show CDR1 as SGHAT and CDR2 as FQNNGV. This CDR3 comprises 17 residues. 13 Jbeta primers and 60 Vbeta primers were used for the PCR. Profiling relied on immunoSEQ multiplex PCR, and the TCRdb table lists in-frame clones only, not all of them. The sample includes roughly 140,000 clones, roughly three quarters seen only once; the top ten take roughly 3.6%. What was sequenced was PBMCs. The chain has TRBV11-2 and TRBJ2-3, with 10 bases matching TRBD2. The TCR was taken from a human donor in good health. The CDR3 sequence is CASSLQSSGRGVNTQYF. CDR3 sequence (DNA): TGTGCCAGCAGCTTACAATCCAGCGGGAGGGGGGTGAATACGCAGTATTTT. The full variable domain, completed using reference TRBV11-2 and TRBJ2-3, is EAGVAQSPRYKIIEKRQSVAFWCNPISGHATLYWYQQILGQGPKLLIQFQNNGVVDDSQLPKDRFSAERLKGVDSTLKIQPAKLEDSAVYLCASSLQSSGRGVNTQYFGPGTRLTVL.